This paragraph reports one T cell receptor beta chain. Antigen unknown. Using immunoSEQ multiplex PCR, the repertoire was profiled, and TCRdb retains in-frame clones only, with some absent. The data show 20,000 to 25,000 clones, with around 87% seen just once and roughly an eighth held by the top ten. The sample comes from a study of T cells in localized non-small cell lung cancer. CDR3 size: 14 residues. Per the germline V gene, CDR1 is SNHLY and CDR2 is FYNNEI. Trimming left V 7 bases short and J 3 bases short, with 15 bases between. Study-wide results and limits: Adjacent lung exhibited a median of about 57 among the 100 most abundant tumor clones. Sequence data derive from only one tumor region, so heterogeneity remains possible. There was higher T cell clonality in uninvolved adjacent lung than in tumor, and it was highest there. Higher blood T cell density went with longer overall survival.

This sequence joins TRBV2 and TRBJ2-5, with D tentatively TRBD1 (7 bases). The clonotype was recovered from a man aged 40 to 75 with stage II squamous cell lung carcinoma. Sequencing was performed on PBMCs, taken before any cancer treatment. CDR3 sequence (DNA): TGTGCCAGCACCCGAGGCGGGACAGAAGAGACCCAGTACTTC. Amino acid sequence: CASTRGGTEETQYF.